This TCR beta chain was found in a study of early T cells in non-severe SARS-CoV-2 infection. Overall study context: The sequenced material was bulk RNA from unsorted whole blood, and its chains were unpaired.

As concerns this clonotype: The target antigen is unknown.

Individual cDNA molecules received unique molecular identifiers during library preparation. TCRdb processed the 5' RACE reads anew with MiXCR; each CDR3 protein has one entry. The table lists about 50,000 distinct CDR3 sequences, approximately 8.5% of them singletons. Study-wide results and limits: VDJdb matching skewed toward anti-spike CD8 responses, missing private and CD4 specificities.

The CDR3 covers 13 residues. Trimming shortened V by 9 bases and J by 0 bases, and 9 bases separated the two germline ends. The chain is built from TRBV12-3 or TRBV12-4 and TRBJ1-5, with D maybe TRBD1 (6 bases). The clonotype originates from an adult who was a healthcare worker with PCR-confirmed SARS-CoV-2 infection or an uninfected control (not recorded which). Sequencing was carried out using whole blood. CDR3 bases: TGTGCCAGTGCACAGGGTAGCAATCAGCCCCAGCATTTT. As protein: CASAQGSNQPQHF.